In this sample, the clone carrying this T cell receptor beta chain turned up a few times. No treatment had been given to any patient before thyroid surgery. These data originate in a study of metastatic and nonmetastatic thyroid tumors. TCRdb used MiXCR to call clones anew from the PCR reads. The sample includes around 44,000 clones, 28% of them seen just once. V lost 10 bases and J lost 8; bases outside the gene matches: 9. The germline V gene encodes CDR1 MNHNS and CDR2 SASEGT. This CDR3 has 13 residues. The sample was blood. The sequence came from a male donor with papillary thyroid cancer or a benign thyroid nodule (not recorded which). Some clones in this sample may be carry-over from other donors' samples. V gene TRBV6-1 combines with J gene TRBJ1-5; TRBD1 matches at 9 bases. CDR3 amino acids: CANNPRDREPQHF. CDR3 sequence (DNA): TGTGCCAACAACCCTCGGGACAGGGAGCCCCAGCATTTT.